This T cell receptor (beta chain) was found in a study of identifying expanded T cells in peripheral blood. Trimming pared 6 bases from V and 3 bases from J, leaving 14 bases between. The CDR3 contains 14 residues. CDR1 is MDHEN and CDR2 is SYDVKM in the germline V gene. As concerns this clone: Its specificity is unknown.

Study outcomes and limitations: Technical replicates showed around 1.3 changed clones; approximately two weeks around 15; four weeks 19.

Healthy donors had no documented immune events, such as infections, while sampled. Repertoires were generated with immunoSEQ multiplex PCR, while TCRdb's copy carries only in-frame clones and drops some. The table includes approximately 120,000 clones, roughly 90% detected once. The origin of this receptor is a person between 18 and 75 years old in good health. Sequenced sample: blood. The chain is built from TRBV28 and TRBJ1-1; D ambiguous. The CDR3, as DNA: TGTGCCAGCAGCTCCCCACATGGGTACACTGAAGCTTTCTTT. Protein sequence: CASSSPHGYTEAFF.